A single sample is the source of the 14 T cell receptor beta chains below, sequenced in a study of CD8 T cells in ankylosing spondylitis. MiXCR, applied by TCRdb to the 5' RACE reads, yields one record per CDR3 protein. Of approximately 220,000 distinct CDR3 sequences listed, more than 9% are singletons. The sequencing input was blood, either unsorted or a sorted T cell fraction (not recorded which). The receptor source for this set is a male donor with ankylosing spondylitis or in good health (not recorded which).

The chain joins TRBV28 to TRBJ2-7, with 12 bases lining up with TRBD1. Germline loops: CDR1 MDHEN, CDR2 SYDVKM. J was trimmed by 3 bases and V by 3 bases; bases with no gene match: 9. The CDR3 sequence is 17 residues long. The CDR3 spells CASSFAAGTGGDYEQYF. As DNA, the CDR3 is TGTGCCAGCAGTTTTGCAGCCGGGACAGGGGGCGACTACGAGCAGTACTTC.

This clonotype was picked up many times. The chain combines TRBV5-1 with TRBJ2-7; D is unresolved. The germline CDR1 and CDR2 sequences are SGHRS and YFSETQ. The CDR3 consists of 12 residues. V was clipped by 5 bases and J by 3 bases, with 9 bases between them. Here the CDR3 reads CASSQLNYEQYF. CDR3 nucleotide sequence: TGCGCCAGCAGTCAGCTTAACTACGAGCAGTACTTC.

This clonotype appeared a few times. J is TRBJ1-5 and V is TRBV7-2, with 9 positions matching TRBD1. This CDR3 is 15 amino acids long. V gave up 6 bases and J gave up 7 bases; unmatched junction bases: 10. Germline V lookup: CDR1 SGHTA, CDR2 FQGNSA. As DNA, the CDR3 is TGTGCCAGCAGATCACAGGGGGCAAAAGACCAGCCCCAGCATTTT. As protein: CASRSQGAKDQPQHF.

This clonotype has a handful of counts. The chain has TRBV12-3 or TRBV12-4 and TRBJ1-5; the D gene is possibly TRBD1 (5 bases). CDR3 length: 15 amino acids. The ends were cut back, 3 bases at V and 2 bases at J, with 11 bases in the middle. CDR3: CASSFQGSGNQPQHF. The CDR3, as DNA: TGTGCCAGCAGTTTTCAGGGCAGCGGCAATCAGCCCCAGCATTTT.

In its sample, this clonotype was seen many times. The chain recombines TRBV12-3 or TRBV12-4 with TRBJ1-2, with 8 bases aligning to TRBD1. V shed 5 bases and J 4 bases; nucleotides not matched to a gene: 6. The CDR3 extends over 14 amino acids. The CDR3 region is CASSTKTGVYGYTF. The DNA for the CDR3 is TGTGCCAGCAGTACCAAGACAGGGGTCTATGGCTACACCTTC.

This clonotype was picked up a small number of times. V gene TRBV7-2 combines with J gene TRBJ2-2, with 7 bases aligning to TRBD1. Germline CDR1 SGHTA, CDR2 FQGNSA. Trimming removed 1 base from V and 1 base from J; junction bases left unmatched: 3. CDR3 size: 16 residues. CDR3 amino acids: CASSLVAGGNTGELFF. Here the CDR3 DNA reads TGTGCCAGCAGCTTAGTGGCAGGGGGGAACACCGGGGAGCTGTTTTTT.

Many counts were recorded for this clonotype. The rearrangement links TRBV7-3 to TRBJ2-6; unclear D gene. The CDR3 covers 15 residues. From germline, CDR1 is SGHTA and CDR2 FQGTGA. V gave up 3 bases and J gave up 0 bases, with 6 bases separating them. CDR3 amino acids: CASSFQNSGANVLTF. CDR3 nucleotide sequence: TGTGCCAGCAGCTTTCAGAACTCTGGGGCCAACGTCCTGACTTTC.

This clonotype was recorded a few times. The chain has TRBV7-3 and TRBJ2-2; 7 nucleotides agree with TRBD2. V was pared by 1 base and J by 5 bases, with 7 bases of the junction left unmatched. This CDR3 is built from 16 residues. CDR1 and CDR2 from the germline V gene are SGHTA and FQGTGA. The CDR3 DNA is TGTGCCAGCAGCTTAAACCCCGGACTAGAGACCGGGGAGCTGTTTTTT. Translating gives CASSLNPGLETGELFF.

The chain links TRBV20-1 to TRBJ1-2; no definite D call. Trimming cost V 2 bases and J 8 bases, with 3 bases left between them. The CDR3 covers 9 residues. CDR1 is DFQATT, CDR2 SNEGSKA, per germline (reference sequence). The CDR3 region is CSARSGYTF. CDR3 nucleotide sequence: TGCAGTGCTAGAAGCGGCTACACCTTC.

In this sample, this clonotype turned up a few times. This chain links TRBV14 with TRBJ2-7; 10 positions agree with TRBD2. Germline values: CDR1 SGHDN, CDR2 FVKESK. V lost 1 base to trimming and J lost 4 bases; unmatched junction nucleotides: 7. The CDR3 runs 16 residues. CDR3 sequence reads: CASSQGTSGEWYEQYF. DNA for the CDR3: TGTGCCAGCAGCCAAGGTACTAGCGGGGAATGGTACGAGCAGTACTTC.

This clonotype was recorded many times. This chain joins TRBV29-1 and TRBJ1-2; D is uncertain. V lost 0 bases, J lost 7 bases, and 15 bases lay in between. The CDR3 loop spans 14 amino acids. Germline CDR1 is SQVTM and CDR2 is ANQGSEA. CDR3 DNA sequence: TGCAGCGTTGAAGAACCCCTCTCCGGTGGTGGCTACACCTTC. It yields the protein CSVEEPLSGGGYTF.

In this sample, this clonotype turned up many times. The chain couples TRBV7-2 to TRBJ2-5; D assignment may be TRBD1 or TRBD2 (6 bases each). This CDR3 contains 14 residues. V was cut by 3 bases and J by 1 base, with 9 bases left in between. The germline CDR1 and CDR2 sequences are SGHTA and FQGNSA. The CDR3 nucleotides read TGTGCCAGCAGCTTGGGGGGCAGCCAAGAGACCCAGTACTTC. Translation: CASSLGGSQETQYF.

This clonotype was seen many times. This chain joins TRBV12-3 or TRBV12-4 and TRBJ2-5; 7 nucleotides match TRBD2. The CDR3 contains 15 residues. The trim removed 2 bases at V and 2 bases at J, leaving 5 bases unmatched. In DNA form, the CDR3 reads TGTGCCAGCAGTTTAATGGCTAGCGGACAAGAGACCCAGTACTTC. It encodes CASSLMASGQETQYF.

This clonotype was detected a few times. J is TRBJ2-3 and V is TRBV29-1, with D possibly TRBD2 on 6 matching bases. Trimming left V 6 bases short and J 1 base short, with 14 bases between. The CDR3 is 14 residues long. From germline, CDR1 is SQVTM and CDR2 ANQGSEA. DNA for the CDR3: TGCAGCGTCTCGACTAGTTTGGGCACAGATACGCAGTATTTT. This encodes CSVSTSLGTDTQYF.